The 29 T cell receptor beta chains reported below all come from one sample, sequenced in a study of T cell responses to AZD1222 COVID-19 vaccine (dated by TCRdb to about 2021). Libraries were constructed by the immunoSEQ multiplex PCR assay. This immuneACCESS table, as held by TCRdb, lists in-frame sequences with V and J called but not all clones. Of the missing ones, under half trace to an unresolved V gene in checked studies; the others have no known cause. The sample table records some 120,000 clones; 70% to 90% of these occur just once. The leading ten clones occupy roughly 10% of the sample. Read against the paper, the sample's time point label means: baseline before first vaccination. The source material was peripheral blood, sampled on day 0 of AZD1222 vaccination. The receptors were sampled from an adult in good health.

This clone is a singleton in its sample. This chain links TRBV5-4 with TRBJ2-7; D might be TRBD1 (5 bases). The V end was cut by 0 bases, the J end by 0 bases, with 10 bases between. CDR3 size: 15 residues. Germline CDR1 SGHNT, CDR2 YYREEE (reference sequence). The CDR3 nucleotides are TGTGCCAGCAGCTTGGGACAGCGAGTCTCCTACGAGCAGTACTTC. This codes for CASSLGQRVSYEQYF.

This CDR3 is CASRAGTGLSYEQYF. The CDR3 nucleotides are TGTGCCAGCAGGGCCGGGACAGGGCTTTCCTACGAGCAGTACTTC. The chain uses TRBV7-8 and TRBJ2-7, with 9 bases fitting TRBD1. The CDR3 runs 15 residues. Germline CDR1 reads SGHVS; CDR2 reads FQNEAQ. V lost 6 bases to trimming and J lost 1 base; unmatched junction nucleotides: 7. The whole variable domain, remainder taken from reference TRBV7-8 and TRBJ2-7, is GAGVSQSPRYKVAKRGQDVALRCDPISGHVSLFWYQQALGQGPEFLTYFQNEAQLDKSGLPSDRFFAERPEGSVSTLKIQRTQQEDSAVYLCASRAGTGLSYEQYFGPGTRLTVT.

The chain employs TRBV9 and TRBJ1-3; D is unresolved. V was cut by 2 bases and J by 5 bases, with 17 bases left in between. The CDR3 sequence is 16 residues long. Germline CDR1 reads SGDLS; CDR2 reads YYNGEE. The CDR3 is CASSVDPVDPRNTIYF. In nucleotides, the CDR3 is TGTGCCAGCAGCGTGGATCCAGTGGACCCCAGAAACACCATATATTTT.

This chain connects TRBV4-3 to TRBJ2-1; D call uncertain. In germline, CDR1 is LGHNA, CDR2 YSLEER. This CDR3 spans 13 amino acids. The V end was cut by 4 bases, the J end by 10 bases, with 14 bases between. The CDR3 loop reads CASSPLGANEQFF. As DNA, the CDR3 is TGCGCCAGCAGCCCTTTGGGCGCGAACGAGCAGTTCTTC.

The genes are TRBV5-1 and TRBJ1-1; unclear D gene. CDR1 SGHRS and CDR2 YFSETQ come from the germline V gene. V was trimmed by 1 base and J by 1 base, leaving 8 bases between them. This CDR3 comprises 14 residues. The CDR3 coding sequence is TGCGCCAGCAGCTTGCTACGGGGGAACACTGAAGCTTTCTTT. Translating gives CASSLLRGNTEAFF.

Notes on this clone: Other DNA sequences in the sample encode the same CDR3. The rearrangement links TRBV5-1 to TRBJ2-1, with no clear D. Germline assignment: CDR1 SGHRS and CDR2 YFSETQ. The CDR3 sequence is 15 residues long. The V end was cut by 1 base, the J end by 1 base, with 9 bases between. This chain's CDR3 is CASSLTGVSYNEQFF. CDR3 bases: TGCGCCAGCAGCTTGACTGGGGTATCCTACAATGAGCAGTTCTTC.

This chain connects TRBV2 to TRBJ1-4, with a possible D match to TRBD1 (5 bases). Germline loops: CDR1 SNHLY, CDR2 FYNNEI. V was cut by 8 bases and J by 5 bases, with 15 bases left in between. The CDR3 runs to 14 residues. The CDR3 region has the DNA TGTGCCAGCGGGTCGGACATCCAGAATGAAAAACTGTTTTTT. Translated, it gives CASGSDIQNEKLFF.

This rearrangement joins TRBV11-1 to TRBJ1-1; D gene ambiguous. The CDR3 totals 14 residues. Germline loops: CDR1 SGHAT, CDR2 FQDESV (reference sequence). V was clipped by 1 base and J by 6 bases, with 12 bases between them. In DNA, the CDR3 is TGTGCCAGCAGCTTAGATCCGGGGATGGCTGAAGCTTTCTTT. Translation: CASSLDPGMAEAFF.

The J gene is TRBJ2-6, the V gene TRBV2, with 7 bases fitting TRBD1. Germline CDR1 SNHLY, CDR2 FYNNEI. This CDR3 contains 15 residues. Unmatched junction bases numbered 4, after V lost 4 bases and J lost 4 bases. As DNA, the CDR3 is TGTGCCAGCAGTGCCGACAGGGCCGGGGCCAACGTCCTGACTTTC. Residues: CASSADRAGANVLTF.

This chain links TRBV5-1 with TRBJ1-2, with D unresolved. The V and J ends lost 3 bases and 0 bases respectively, with 9 bases between them. CDR3 length equals 14 residues. Germline V CDR1 and CDR2: SGHRS, YFSETQ. The CDR3 DNA follows: TGCGCCAGCAGCTCGCGACCGGCTAACTATGGCTACACCTTC. It encodes CASSSRPANYGYTF.

This clone has just one count. This chain connects TRBV25-1 to TRBJ2-6, with D possibly matching TRBD2 (5 bases). Per the germline V gene, CDR1 is MGHDK and CDR2 is SYGVNS. This CDR3 has 16 amino acids. The ends were cut back, 5 bases at V and 1 base at J, with 12 bases in the middle. Written as DNA, the CDR3 is TGTGCCAGCAGTTCACGGGGAGTATCTGGGGCCAACGTCCTGACTTTC. It is translated as CASSSRGVSGANVLTF.

V and J are TRBV30 and TRBJ1-4; D is possibly TRBD1 (5 bases). Trimming cost V 2 bases and J 3 bases, with 10 bases left between them. The germline V gene has CDR1 GTSNPN and CDR2 SVGIG (reference sequence). The CDR3 runs 14 residues. The CDR3 bases are TGTGCCTGGAGTCCGGGGGTGTCTAATGAAAAACTGTTTTTT. As protein: CAWSPGVSNEKLFF.

This clone has a single count. V is TRBV6-5 and J is TRBJ1-1, with TRBD1 matching 8 bases. With V trimmed by 2 bases and J by 3 bases, 8 bases remained unmatched. The CDR3 contains 16 residues. Germline assignment: CDR1 MNHEY and CDR2 SVGAGI. The CDR3 region is CASSYRQGIGDTEAFF. The CDR3 nucleotides read TGTGCCAGCAGTTACCGACAGGGGATAGGGGACACTGAAGCTTTCTTT.

This clone has a single count. This chain links TRBV25-1 with TRBJ2-2; D is unresolved. Germline CDR1 reads MGHDK; CDR2 reads SYGVNS. The CDR3 runs to 18 residues. V shed 0 bases and J shed 1 base, with 15 bases lying between them. CDR3 in amino acids: CASSEYPLTLQNTGELFF. Written as DNA, the CDR3 is TGTGCCAGCAGTGAATACCCCCTCACCTTGCAGAACACCGGGGAGCTGTTTTTT.

The chain carries TRBV5-1 and TRBJ2-7; the D is unclear. CDR1 and CDR2 from the germline V gene are SGHRS and YFSETQ. Trimming took 0 bases from V and 2 from J, leaving 9 bases between them. The CDR3 length is 14 residues. CDR3 bases: TGCGCCAGCAGCTTGGGAGGTTCCACCTACGAGCAGTACTTC. Translating it yields CASSLGGSTYEQYF.

The chain links TRBV12-3 or TRBV12-4 to TRBJ2-2; a possible D gene is TRBD2 (6 bases). The germline V and J ends were trimmed by 7 bases and 7 bases, with 13 bases remaining between them. The length of the CDR3 is 13 residues. The CDR3 loop reads CASTPGLLGELFF. CDR3 coding DNA: TGTGCCAGCACTCCGGGACTGCTCGGGGAGCTGTTTTTT.

The rearrangement uses TRBV10-3 and TRBJ2-1; 9 bases are shared with TRBD1. V gave up 2 bases and J gave up 6 bases; unmatched junction bases: 2. This CDR3 comprises 14 residues. CDR1 is ENHRY, CDR2 SYGVKD, per germline. The CDR3 is CAISEPDRGNEQFF. In nucleotides, the CDR3 is TGTGCCATCAGTGAGCCGGACAGGGGCAATGAGCAGTTCTTC.

The rearrangement links TRBV19 to TRBJ1-5; a weak D match, TRBD1 (6 bases). From germline, CDR1 is LNHDA and CDR2 SQIVND (reference sequence). The CDR3 extends over 15 amino acids. Trimming pared 7 bases from V and 2 bases from J, leaving 15 bases between. Here the CDR3 DNA reads TGTGCCAGTAAGTACAGGGAGGAAGGCAATCAGCCCCAGCATTTT. Residues: CASKYREEGNQPQHF.

This clone was detected once. V is TRBV5-1 and J is TRBJ2-1; 8 nucleotides match TRBD1. After removal of 1 base from V and 9 bases from J, the junction contained 15 bases not matched to a gene. The CDR3 consists of 17 residues. Germline CDR1 and CDR2: SGHRS and YFSETQ. The CDR3 DNA sequence: TGCGCCAGCAGCTTGATAGCAAGGCAGGGGGCTTTGGGTGAGCAGTTCTTC. Translating it yields CASSLIARQGALGEQFF.

The chain has TRBV25-1 and TRBJ2-7; D perhaps matches TRBD1 (5 bases). The length of the CDR3 is 12 residues. Trimming left V 7 bases short and J 3 bases short, with 10 bases between. Germline V gene sequence: CDR1 MGHDK, CDR2 SYGVNS. CDR3: CASKGKIYEQYF. The DNA of the CDR3 is TGTGCCAGCAAGGGGAAAATCTACGAGCAGTACTTC.

The V gene is TRBV30, the J gene TRBJ1-5; possible D gene TRBD1, 5 bases. V lost 3 bases and J 7 bases, leaving 13 bases between the germline ends. Germline loops: CDR1 GTSNPN, CDR2 SVGIG (reference sequence). The length of the CDR3 is 13 residues. The CDR3 sequence is CAWSVQGRQPQHF. CDR3 bases: TGTGCCTGGAGCGTCCAGGGCAGGCAGCCCCAGCATTTT.

The chain recombines TRBV5-1 with TRBJ2-2; D possibly corresponds to TRBD2 (6 bases). CDR1 and CDR2 (germline): SGHRS, YFSETQ. With 2 bases removed from V and 7 bases from J, the gap between germline ends came to 12 bases. The CDR3 is made up of 14 amino acids. CDR3 DNA: TGCGCCAGCAGCTTCGCGGGGATCAACGGGGAGCTGTTTTTT. It codes for CASSFAGINGELFF.

The CDR3 reads CASSRRSSQDEQFF. In DNA, the CDR3 is TGTGCCAGCAGCCGCCGGAGCAGCCAAGATGAGCAGTTCTTC. The V and J genes are TRBV7-3 and TRBJ2-1, with D unclear. Trimming stripped 5 bases from V and 8 bases from J, with 16 bases between. The CDR3 loop spans 14 amino acids. Germline V gene data show CDR1 as SGHTA and CDR2 as FQGTGA.

This chain links TRBV6-2 or TRBV6-3 with TRBJ1-2; no clear D gene. Trimming shortened V by 2 bases and J by 4 bases, and 11 bases separated the two germline ends. The CDR3 covers 14 residues. CDR1 MNHEY and CDR2 SVGEGT come from the germline V gene. For the CDR3, the DNA is TGTGCCAGCAGTTACGGCGCAGGCGGCTATGGCTACACCTTC. It translates to CASSYGAGGYGYTF.

This clone is medium-sized within its sample. V and J are TRBV7-9 and TRBJ2-7; unclear D gene. The germline V and J ends were trimmed by 6 bases and 3 bases, with 6 bases remaining between them. This CDR3 has 11 residues. Germline V lookup: CDR1 SEHNR, CDR2 FQNEAQ (reference sequence). The CDR3 DNA reads TGTGCCAGCAGAAGTGACTACGAGCAGTACTTC. This gives the protein CASRSDYEQYF. Together with reference TRBV7-9 and TRBJ2-7, the CDR3 gives the full variable domain: DTGVSQNPRHKITKRGQNVTFRCDPISEHNRLYWYRQTLGQGPEFLTYFQNEAQLEKSRLLSDRFSAERPKGSFSTLEIQRTEQGDSAMYLCASRSDYEQYFGPGTRLTVT.

The chain combines TRBV27 with TRBJ2-7; possibly TRBD1 for D (6 bases). The germline V gene has CDR1 MNHEY and CDR2 SMNVEV (reference sequence). The germline V and J ends were trimmed by 5 bases and 3 bases, with 11 bases remaining between them. The CDR3 runs 13 residues. CDR3 in amino acids: CASSPTGNYEQYF. The CDR3 DNA sequence: TGTGCCAGCAGTCCTACAGGGAACTACGAGCAGTACTTC.

The CDR3 coding sequence is TGTGCCAGCAGCCATTCACAGGGGGTGCTGCATTCACCCCTCCACTTT. Protein product: CASSHSQGVLHSPLHF. The rearrangement links TRBV4-2 to TRBJ1-6, with TRBD1 identical over 8 bases. The V segment lost 3 bases and the J segment 8 bases; nucleotides outside the gene matches: 9. The CDR3 is made up of 16 amino acids. CDR1 is LGHNA, CDR2 YNFKEQ, per germline.

The rearrangement links TRBV5-6 to TRBJ2-5; possible D gene TRBD1, 6 bases. V lost 3 bases and J lost 3, with 9 bases in between. The CDR3 consists of 13 residues. Germline V lookup: CDR1 SGHDT, CDR2 YYEEEE. The CDR3 nucleotides read TGTGCCAGCAGCTCGGACAGCGAAGAGACCCAGTACTTC. Translation gives CASSSDSEETQYF. The full variable domain, in which reference TRBV5-6 and TRBJ2-5 provide the parts outside the CDR3, is DAGVTQSPTHLIKTRGQQVTLRCSPKSGHDTVSWYQQALGQGPQFIFQYYEEEERQRGNFPDRFSGHQFPNYSSELNVNALLLGDSALYLCASSSDSEETQYFGPGTRLLVL.

Only a few counts were recorded for this clone. In DNA, the CDR3 is TGTGCCAGCAGTTTACTCGACACCTACTCCTACGAGCAGTACTTC. As protein: CASSLLDTYSYEQYF. This chain uses TRBV28 with TRBJ2-7; D call uncertain. The CDR3 totals 15 residues. Trimming removed 2 bases from V and 0 bases from J, with 11 bases in between. Germline V gives CDR1 MDHEN, CDR2 SYDVKM. The full variable domain, rest sourced from reference TRBV28 and TRBJ2-7, is DVKVTQSSRYLVKRTGEKVFLECVQDMDHENMFWYRQDPGLGLRLIYFSYDVKMKEKGDIPEGYSVSREKKERFSLILESASTNQTSMYLCASSLLDTYSYEQYFGPGTRLTVT.